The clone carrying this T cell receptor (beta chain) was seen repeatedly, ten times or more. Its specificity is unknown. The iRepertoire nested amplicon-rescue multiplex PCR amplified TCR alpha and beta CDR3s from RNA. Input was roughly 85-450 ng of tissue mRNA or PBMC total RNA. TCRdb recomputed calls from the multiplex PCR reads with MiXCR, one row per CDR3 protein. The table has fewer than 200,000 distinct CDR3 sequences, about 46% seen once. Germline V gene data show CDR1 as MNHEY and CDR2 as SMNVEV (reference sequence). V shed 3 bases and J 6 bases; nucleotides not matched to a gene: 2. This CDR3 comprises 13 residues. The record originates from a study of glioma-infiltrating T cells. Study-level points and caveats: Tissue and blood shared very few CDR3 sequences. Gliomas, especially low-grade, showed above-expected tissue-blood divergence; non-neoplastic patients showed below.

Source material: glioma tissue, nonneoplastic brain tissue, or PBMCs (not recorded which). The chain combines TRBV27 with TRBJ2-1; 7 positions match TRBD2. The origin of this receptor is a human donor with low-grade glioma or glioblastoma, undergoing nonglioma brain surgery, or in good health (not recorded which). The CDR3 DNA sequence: TGTGCCAGCAGTTTGGGAGGGTGCAATGAGCAGTTCTTC. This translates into CASSLGGCNEQFF.